The next 6 T cell receptor beta chains were all read from a single sample in a study of cytomegalovirus exposure and HLA in healthy donors. PCR employed 60 Vbeta and 13 Jbeta primers. Some clones are missing from TCRdb's copy, which holds only in-frame ones; the method was immunoSEQ multiplex PCR. Among about 160,000 clones, 82% were seen once, and the ten largest hold around 1.5%. The sequenced material came from PBMCs. The origin of the receptors is a male donor in good health and CMV-seronegative.

The chain couples TRBV10-3 to TRBJ2-1, with 7 bases identical to TRBD1. Losses at the gene ends were 8 bases for V and 0 bases for J; bases not matched to a gene: 7. From germline, CDR1 is ENHRY and CDR2 SYGVKD. The CDR3 spans 15 residues. This CDR3 reads CAIPQGSGSYNEQFF. In DNA, the CDR3 is TGTGCCATCCCACAGGGGTCGGGCTCCTACAATGAGCAGTTCTTC.

This clone has only a few counts. This sequence joins TRBV4-1 and TRBJ2-7; 14 bases line up with TRBD2. CDR1 and CDR2 (germline): MGHRA, YSYEKL. Trimming took 3 bases from V and 2 from J; bases not matched to a gene: 6. CDR3 length equals 17 residues. CDR3 sequence: CASSHLTSGRVTYEQYF. The CDR3 DNA reads as TGCGCCAGCAGCCACTTGACTAGCGGGAGGGTAACCTACGAGCAGTACTTC.

The V gene is TRBV28, the J gene TRBJ2-7; TRBD1 matches 8 bases. J gave up 4 bases and V 7 bases, and 0 bases lay outside the gene matches. Germline loops: CDR1 MDHEN, CDR2 SYDVKM. The CDR3 has 11 residues. The CDR3 loop reads CASNRGYEQYF. In DNA form, the CDR3 reads TGTGCCAGCAACAGGGGGTACGAGCAGTACTTC.

The chain links TRBV10-3 to TRBJ2-1; 9 positions match TRBD2. V lost 5 bases, J lost 2 bases, and 4 bases stayed unmatched. The CDR3 covers 15 residues. The germline V gene has CDR1 ENHRY and CDR2 SYGVKD. Here the CDR3 reads CAISSGLATYNEQFF. The CDR3 bases are TGTGCCATCAGTAGTGGACTAGCGACCTACAATGAGCAGTTCTTC.

The chain joins TRBV5-5 to TRBJ2-2; D is perhaps TRBD1 (5 bases). Germline V lookup: CDR1 SGHKS, CDR2 YYEKEE (reference sequence). There are 14 residues in the CDR3. Trimming cost V 2 bases and J 2 bases, with 7 bases left between them. CDR3: CASSFDRNTGELFF. For the CDR3, the DNA is TGTGCCAGCAGCTTCGACAGAAACACCGGGGAGCTGTTTTTT. Combining the CDR3 with reference TRBV5-5 and TRBJ2-2 gives the whole variable domain DAGVTQSPTHLIKTRGQQVTLRCSPISGHKSVSWYQQVLGQGPQFIFQYYEKEERGRGNFPDRFSARQFPNYSSELNVNALLLGDSALYLCASSFDRNTGELFFGEGSRLTVL.

This clone was seen more than once but under ten times. This chain connects TRBV27 to TRBJ2-3; the match to TRBD1 covers 12 bases. Trimming took 6 bases from V and 4 from J; bases not matched to a gene: 8. The length of the CDR3 is 16 residues. The V gene's germline CDR1 is MNHEY and CDR2 SMNVEV (reference sequence). The CDR3 DNA reads TGTGCCAGCAGCCTTGGGACAGGGGGCCAGGCAGATACGCAGTATTTT. This codes for CASSLGTGGQADTQYF.